This T cell receptor beta chain was sequenced during a study of shared clonotypes between healthy human individuals. The V segment lost 4 bases and the J segment 7 bases; nucleotides outside the gene matches: 10. From germline, CDR1 is MGHRA and CDR2 YSYEKL. CDR3 length: 16 residues. HIV-negative, healthy adults without recent acute infections or vaccinations were the donors. The authors ran the assay at deep level. Repertoires were generated with immunoSEQ multiplex PCR, while TCRdb's copy carries only in-frame clones and drops some. The table shows more than 2,000,000 clones, with 85% to 95% occurring only once.

The specimen was naive CD4+ T cells from PBMCs. Subset denoted: CD45RA+ positively selected. V is TRBV4-1 and J is TRBJ2-1; 10 nucleotides match TRBD2. This TCR derives from a man aged 18 to 29 in good health. Some clones in this sample may be carry-over from other donors' samples. CDR3 protein: CASSPGMASGRNEQFF. In DNA form, the CDR3 reads TGCGCCAGCAGCCCAGGGATGGCTAGCGGGAGAAATGAGCAGTTCTTC.